This is a list of T cell receptor beta chains from one sample in a study of cytomegalovirus exposure and HLA in healthy donors. Profiling relied on immunoSEQ multiplex PCR, and the TCRdb table lists in-frame clones only, not all of them. This table has about 130,000 clones, about 74% appearing once. The source material was PBMCs. Source of these receptors: a woman aged 45-65 years in good health and CMV-seropositive. Each CDR3 is given with its conserved first and last residue. The D gene is left open where the match is weak. Expanded clones get a size class; other rows say once, few or many, or leave the size out.

V gene: TRBV15
J gene: TRBJ1-1
clone size: .
D gene: .
CDR3 protein: CATSRDRSGAAFF
CDR3 DNA: TGTGCCACCAGCAGAGACAGGTCAGGGGCCGCTTTCTTT

V gene: TRBV11-3
J gene: TRBJ1-1
clone size: .
D gene: .
CDR3 protein: CASSFDPGAEAFF
CDR3 DNA: TGTGCCAGCAGCTTCGACCCGGGTGCTGAAGCTTTCTTT

V gene: TRBV10-2
J gene: TRBJ2-1
clone size: .
D gene: TRBD1
CDR3 protein: CASSPGQGAYNEQFF
CDR3 DNA: TGCGCCAGCTCCCCGGGACAGGGGGCCTACAATGAGCAGTTCTTC

V gene: TRBV27
J gene: TRBJ1-5
clone size: .
D gene: TRBD1
CDR3 protein: CASSLSTGGDQPQHF
CDR3 DNA: TGTGCCAGCAGTTTGTCGACAGGGGGCGATCAGCCCCAGCATTTT

V gene: TRBV7-6
J gene: TRBJ2-5
clone size: .
D gene: .
CDR3 protein: CASSLSWARQASSGGETQYF
CDR3 DNA: TGTGCCAGCAGCTTGTCATGGGCGAGACAGGCCTCAAGTGGGGGAGAGACCCAGTACTTC

V gene: TRBV11-3
J gene: TRBJ2-3
clone size: .
D gene: .
CDR3 protein: CASSFGLPGLDTQYF
CDR3 DNA: TGTGCCAGCAGCTTCGGACTCCCGGGATTGGATACGCAGTATTTT

V gene: TRBV5-1
J gene: TRBJ2-7
clone size: .
D gene: TRBD2
CDR3 protein: CASSFRRSGGAGVLEQYF
CDR3 DNA: TGCGCCAGCAGCTTCAGAAGGTCCGGGGGGGCGGGGGTTCTGGAGCAGTACTTC

V gene: TRBV27
J gene: TRBJ2-4
clone size: .
D gene: .
CDR3 protein: CASQGAEENIQYF
CDR3 DNA: TGTGCCAGCCAAGGGGCAGAAGAAAACATTCAGTACTTC

V gene: TRBV7-8
J gene: TRBJ1-2
clone size: .
D gene: .
CDR3 protein: CASSLEGRPYGYTF
CDR3 DNA: TGTGCCAGCAGCTTAGAGGGGCGGCCCTATGGCTACACCTTC

V gene: TRBV5-5
J gene: TRBJ2-7
clone size: .
D gene: TRBD1
CDR3 protein: CASSDGTALSYEQYF
CDR3 DNA: TGTGCCAGCAGCGACGGGACAGCTTTGTCCTACGAGCAGTACTTC

V gene: TRBV30
J gene: TRBJ1-1
clone size: .
D gene: TRBD1
CDR3 protein: CAWRETGVTEAFF
CDR3 DNA: TGTGCCTGGAGGGAGACAGGGGTCACTGAAGCTTTCTTT

V gene: TRBV7-2
J gene: TRBJ1-6
clone size: .
D gene: .
CDR3 protein: CASSFTAKNSPLHF
CDR3 DNA: TGTGCCAGCAGCTTCACAGCTAAAAATTCACCCCTCCACTTT

V gene: TRBV7-2
J gene: TRBJ2-7
clone size: .
D gene: .
CDR3 protein: CASSSSPGCEQYF
CDR3 DNA: TGTGCCAGCAGCTCATCCCCGGGGTGCGAGCAGTACTTC

V gene: TRBV19
J gene: TRBJ2-7
clone size: .
D gene: TRBD1
CDR3 protein: CASRNRGAYEQYF
CDR3 DNA: TGTGCCAGTAGAAACAGGGGAGCCTACGAGCAGTACTTC

V gene: TRBV5-3
J gene: TRBJ1-2
clone size: .
D gene: .
CDR3 protein: CARSSQGFYGYTF
CDR3 DNA: TGTGCCAGAAGCTCGCAGGGGTTCTATGGCTACACCTTC

V gene: TRBV14
J gene: TRBJ1-1
clone size: .
D gene: .
CDR3 protein: CASSPGETAFF
CDR3 DNA: TGTGCCAGCAGCCCAGGGGAGACGGCTTTCTTT

V gene: TRBV18
J gene: TRBJ1-2
clone size: .
D gene: .
CDR3 protein: CASSPGPNYGYTF
CDR3 DNA: TGTGCCAGCTCACCAGGGCCTAACTATGGCTACACCTTC

V gene: TRBV27
J gene: TRBJ2-3
clone size: .
D gene: .
CDR3 protein: CASSSPLGPAPDTQYF
CDR3 DNA: TGTGCCAGCAGTTCCCCTCTGGGCCCCGCACCAGATACGCAGTATTTT

V gene: TRBV11-2
J gene: TRBJ2-1
clone size: .
D gene: TRBD2
CDR3 protein: CASGLADDNEQFF
CDR3 DNA: TGTGCCAGCGGACTAGCGGACGACAATGAGCAGTTCTTC

V gene: TRBV5-1
J gene: TRBJ2-1
clone size: few
D gene: TRBD2
CDR3 protein: CASSLVLADNEQFF
CDR3 DNA: TGCGCCAGCAGCTTGGTTCTAGCGGACAATGAGCAGTTCTTC

V gene: TRBV6-1
J gene: TRBJ2-2
clone size: few
D gene: .
CDR3 protein: CASSPFGGGSGELFF
CDR3 DNA: TGTGCCAGCAGTCCCTTTGGGGGGGGCTCCGGGGAGCTGTTTTTT

V gene: TRBV6-6
J gene: TRBJ2-4
clone size: .
D gene: .
CDR3 protein: CASSYSDTRNIQYF
CDR3 DNA: TGTGCCAGCAGTTACTCTGACACTAGAAACATTCAGTACTTC

V gene: TRBV30
J gene: TRBJ2-5
clone size: .
D gene: .
CDR3 protein: CAWGTSRETQYF
CDR3 DNA: TGTGCCTGGGGGACTTCCCGGGAGACCCAGTACTTC

V gene: TRBV5-6
J gene: TRBJ2-7
clone size: .
D gene: TRBD1
CDR3 protein: CASILTGARNEQYF
CDR3 DNA: TGTGCCAGCATCCTAACAGGGGCCAGGAACGAGCAGTACTTC

V gene: TRBV2
J gene: TRBJ2-1
clone size: .
D gene: .
CDR3 protein: CASSGWTGNEQFF
CDR3 DNA: TGTGCCAGCAGTGGCTGGACTGGCAATGAGCAGTTCTTC

V gene: TRBV2
J gene: TRBJ2-5
clone size: .
D gene: .
CDR3 protein: CASSAGQEETQYF
CDR3 DNA: TGTGCCAGCAGTGCCGGACAAGAAGAGACCCAGTACTTC

V gene: TRBV5-1
J gene: TRBJ1-4
clone size: .
D gene: TRBD1
CDR3 protein: CASSPTGRTNEKLFF
CDR3 DNA: TGCGCCAGCAGTCCGACAGGGAGAACTAATGAAAAACTGTTTTTT

V gene: TRBV7-2
J gene: TRBJ2-7
clone size: .
D gene: TRBD1
CDR3 protein: CASSLNRGHQYF
CDR3 DNA: TGTGCCAGCAGCTTAAACAGGGGGCATCAGTACTTC

V gene: TRBV6-1
J gene: TRBJ1-4
clone size: once
D gene: .
CDR3 protein: CASSEGAWDEKLFF
CDR3 DNA: TGTGCCAGCAGTGAGGGGGCTTGGGATGAAAAACTGTTTTTT

V gene: TRBV6-5
J gene: TRBJ2-3
clone size: once
D gene: TRBD1
CDR3 protein: CASTRQGGVADTQYF
CDR3 DNA: TGTGCCAGCACCCGACAGGGTGGAGTCGCAGATACGCAGTATTTT

V gene: TRBV7-2
J gene: TRBJ2-5
clone size: .
D gene: .
CDR3 protein: CASSLTDQETQYF
CDR3 DNA: TGTGCCAGCAGCCTGACAGACCAAGAGACCCAGTACTTC

V gene: TRBV7-9
J gene: TRBJ2-1
clone size: .
D gene: TRBD1
CDR3 protein: CASSPTGGDEQFF
CDR3 DNA: TGTGCCAGCAGCCCCACAGGGGGCGATGAGCAGTTCTTC

V gene: TRBV5-1
J gene: TRBJ2-2
clone size: once
D gene: TRBD1
CDR3 protein: CASSWGQMTNAKNTGELFF
CDR3 DNA: TGCGCCAGCAGCTGGGGACAGATGACCAACGCCAAGAACACCGGGGAGCTGTTTTTT

V gene: TRBV2
J gene: TRBJ1-2
clone size: .
D gene: .
CDR3 protein: CASSGTGTYGYTF
CDR3 DNA: TGTGCCAGCAGTGGTACAGGTACCTATGGCTACACCTTC

V gene: TRBV27
J gene: TRBJ2-2
clone size: .
D gene: TRBD1
CDR3 protein: CASSSTTGDRGTGELFF
CDR3 DNA: TGTGCCAGCAGCTCCACCACCGGCGACAGGGGAACCGGGGAGCTGTTTTTT

V gene: TRBV29-1
J gene: TRBJ2-7
clone size: .
D gene: TRBD1
CDR3 protein: CSVAQGESYEQYF
CDR3 DNA: TGCAGCGTTGCACAGGGGGAGTCCTACGAGCAGTACTTC

V gene: TRBV5-1
J gene: TRBJ2-1
clone size: once
D gene: .
CDR3 protein: CASSLEQGRNEQFF
CDR3 DNA: TGCGCCAGCAGCTTGGAACAGGGTCGCAATGAGCAGTTCTTC

V gene: TRBV4-2
J gene: TRBJ2-7
clone size: .
D gene: .
CDR3 protein: CASSQVTTAYSYEQYF
CDR3 DNA: TGTGCCAGCAGCCAAGTGACGACAGCCTATTCCTACGAGCAGTACTTC

V gene: TRBV7-8
J gene: TRBJ2-7
clone size: .
D gene: TRBD1
CDR3 protein: CASSVPGQGFPRNYEQYF
CDR3 DNA: TGTGCCAGCAGCGTCCCGGGACAGGGATTCCCTCGCAATTACGAGCAGTACTTC

V gene: TRBV5-6
J gene: TRBJ1-2
clone size: .
D gene: .
CDR3 protein: CASSLEGPGLSNYGYTF
CDR3 DNA: TGTGCCAGCAGCTTGGAGGGTCCGGGACTTTCAAACTATGGCTACACCTTC

V gene: TRBV2
J gene: TRBJ1-6
clone size: .
D gene: .
CDR3 protein: CAGRPSSYNSPLHF
CDR3 DNA: TGTGCCGGTCGGCCTAGCTCCTATAATTCACCCCTCCACTTT

V gene: TRBV7-2
J gene: TRBJ1-1
clone size: .
D gene: TRBD1
CDR3 protein: CASSLDRGPADEAFF
CDR3 DNA: TGTGCCAGCAGTTTGGACAGGGGCCCGGCGGATGAAGCTTTCTTT

V gene: TRBV1
J gene: TRBJ2-4
clone size: .
D gene: .
CDR3 protein: CTSSLAGGITENIQYF
CDR3 DNA: TGCACCAGCAGCCTTGCGGGGGGGATTACCGAAAACATTCAGTACTTC

V gene: TRBV6-4
J gene: TRBJ2-1
clone size: .
D gene: TRBD2
CDR3 protein: CASSDSGGGASEQFF
CDR3 DNA: TGTGCCAGCAGTGACTCGGGCGGGGGGGCCAGTGAGCAGTTCTTC

V gene: TRBV6-1
J gene: TRBJ1-2
clone size: .
D gene: TRBD1
CDR3 protein: CASRPWDRVMGGYTF
CDR3 DNA: TGTGCCAGCAGACCTTGGGACAGGGTGATGGGTGGCTACACCTTC

V gene: TRBV7-6
J gene: TRBJ2-1
clone size: .
D gene: .
CDR3 protein: CASSLGAPGGNEQFF
CDR3 DNA: TGTGCCAGCAGCTTAGGGGCCCCTGGTGGCAATGAGCAGTTCTTC

V gene: TRBV5-1
J gene: TRBJ2-7
clone size: .
D gene: TRBD1
CDR3 protein: CASGTETSYEQYF
CDR3 DNA: TGCGCCAGCGGGACAGAGACATCCTACGAGCAGTACTTC

V gene: TRBV7-2
J gene: TRBJ1-2
clone size: .
D gene: .
CDR3 protein: CASSLAESRIYGYTF
CDR3 DNA: TGTGCCAGCAGCTTAGCCGAGTCGCGCATCTATGGCTACACCTTC

V gene: TRBV2
J gene: TRBJ2-1
clone size: .
D gene: .
CDR3 protein: CASRVSRGSYNEQFF
CDR3 DNA: TGTGCCAGCAGGGTTAGCCGTGGCTCCTACAATGAGCAGTTCTTC

V gene: TRBV18
J gene: TRBJ1-4
clone size: .
D gene: .
CDR3 protein: CASSPGVGTNEKLFF
CDR3 DNA: TGTGCCAGCTCACCAGGAGTAGGCACCAATGAAAAACTGTTTTTT

V gene: TRBV20-1
J gene: TRBJ1-1
clone size: .
D gene: .
CDR3 protein: CSVGRNTEAFF
CDR3 DNA: TGCAGTGTGGGCAGGAACACTGAAGCTTTCTTT

V gene: TRBV14
J gene: TRBJ1-3
clone size: .
D gene: .
CDR3 protein: CASSHRRAGNTIYF
CDR3 DNA: TGTGCCAGCAGCCATCGGCGGGCTGGAAACACCATATATTTT

V gene: TRBV4-1
J gene: TRBJ2-6
clone size: .
D gene: .
CDR3 protein: CARSRLGSSGANVLTF
CDR3 DNA: TGCGCCCGCAGCCGTCTCGGTAGCTCTGGGGCCAACGTCCTGACTTTC

V gene: TRBV6-1
J gene: TRBJ1-2
clone size: once
D gene: .
CDR3 protein: CASRGGPLYGYTF
CDR3 DNA: TGTGCCAGCAGGGGGGGTCCCCTCTATGGCTACACCTTC

V gene: TRBV6-1
J gene: TRBJ2-7
clone size: .
D gene: .
CDR3 protein: CATHPGPSSYEQYF
CDR3 DNA: TGTGCCACCCACCCGGGTCCGAGCTCCTACGAGCAGTACTTC

V gene: TRBV6-6
J gene: TRBJ1-4
clone size: .
D gene: TRBD1
CDR3 protein: CASSYSGQGIEKLFF
CDR3 DNA: TGTGCCAGCAGTTACTCAGGACAGGGGATTGAAAAACTGTTTTTT

V gene: TRBV11-2
J gene: TRBJ1-6
clone size: .
D gene: .
CDR3 protein: CASSLSPDSFGPLHF
CDR3 DNA: TGTGCCAGCAGCTTATCTCCCGACAGTTTTGGTCCCCTCCACTTT

V gene: TRBV6-1
J gene: TRBJ2-5
clone size: .
D gene: .
CDR3 protein: CASSYYREETQYF
CDR3 DNA: TGTGCCAGCAGCTACTACAGGGAGGAGACCCAGTACTTC